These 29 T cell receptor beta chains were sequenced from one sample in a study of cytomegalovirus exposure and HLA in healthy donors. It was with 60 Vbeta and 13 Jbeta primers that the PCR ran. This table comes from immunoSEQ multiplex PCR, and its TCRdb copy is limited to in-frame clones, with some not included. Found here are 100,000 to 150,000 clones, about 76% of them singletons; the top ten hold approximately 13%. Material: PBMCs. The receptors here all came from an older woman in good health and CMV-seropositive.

This chain's CDR3 is CASSSEGNTEAFF. The CDR3 bases are TGTGCCAGCAGCTCTGAGGGGAACACTGAAGCTTTCTTT. The V call is TRBV6-4, the J call TRBJ1-1, with no clear D. The V gene lost 6 bases and the J gene lost 1 base, with 9 bases spanning the gap. The CDR3 runs to 13 residues. CDR1 and CDR2 from the germline V gene are MRHNA and SNTAGT.

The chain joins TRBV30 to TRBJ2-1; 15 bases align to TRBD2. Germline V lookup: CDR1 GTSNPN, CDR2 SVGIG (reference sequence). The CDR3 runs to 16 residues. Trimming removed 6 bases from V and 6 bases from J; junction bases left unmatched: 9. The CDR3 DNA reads TGTGCCTGTACAGCGGGACTAGCGGGGGGCCCCAATGAGCAGTTCTTC. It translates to CACTAGLAGGPNEQFF.

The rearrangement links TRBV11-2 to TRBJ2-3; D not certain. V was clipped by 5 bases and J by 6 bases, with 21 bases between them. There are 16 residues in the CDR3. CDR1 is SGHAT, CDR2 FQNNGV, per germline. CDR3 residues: CASSRRSTLRKDTQYF. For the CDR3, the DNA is TGTGCCAGCAGCCGTAGATCGACTCTAAGGAAGGATACGCAGTATTTT.

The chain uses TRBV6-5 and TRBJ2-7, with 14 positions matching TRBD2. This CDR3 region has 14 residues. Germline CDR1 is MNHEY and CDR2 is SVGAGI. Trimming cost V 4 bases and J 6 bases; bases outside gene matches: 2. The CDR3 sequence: CASSLGLAGVEQYF. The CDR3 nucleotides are TGTGCCAGCAGTTTGGGACTAGCGGGGGTCGAGCAGTACTTC.

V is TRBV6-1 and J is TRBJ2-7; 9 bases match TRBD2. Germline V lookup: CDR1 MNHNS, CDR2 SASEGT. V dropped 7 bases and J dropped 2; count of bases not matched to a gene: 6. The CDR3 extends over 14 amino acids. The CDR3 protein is CASKIERGAYEQYF. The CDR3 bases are TGTGCCAGCAAAATAGAGCGGGGGGCCTACGAGCAGTACTTC.

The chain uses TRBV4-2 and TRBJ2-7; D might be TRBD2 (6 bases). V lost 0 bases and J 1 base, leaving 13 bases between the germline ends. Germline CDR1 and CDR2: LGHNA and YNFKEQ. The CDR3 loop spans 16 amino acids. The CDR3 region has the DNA TGTGCCAGCAGCCAAGAGTCGGGACTGCGTTCCTACGAGCAGTACTTC. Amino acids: CASSQESGLRSYEQYF.

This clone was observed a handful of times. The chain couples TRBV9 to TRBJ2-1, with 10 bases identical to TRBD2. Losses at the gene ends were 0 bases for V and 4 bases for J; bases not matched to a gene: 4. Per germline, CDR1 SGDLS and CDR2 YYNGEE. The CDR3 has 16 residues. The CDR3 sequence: CASSVEGAGGYNEQFF. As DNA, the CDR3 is TGTGCCAGCAGCGTAGAAGGAGCGGGGGGGTACAATGAGCAGTTCTTC.

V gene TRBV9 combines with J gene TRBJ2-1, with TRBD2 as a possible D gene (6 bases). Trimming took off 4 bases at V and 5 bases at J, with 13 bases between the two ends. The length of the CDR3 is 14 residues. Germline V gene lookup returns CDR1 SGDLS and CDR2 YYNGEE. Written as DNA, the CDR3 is TGTGCCAGCAGCCCGCGGGGCGTTAACAATGAGCAGTTCTTC. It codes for CASSPRGVNNEQFF.

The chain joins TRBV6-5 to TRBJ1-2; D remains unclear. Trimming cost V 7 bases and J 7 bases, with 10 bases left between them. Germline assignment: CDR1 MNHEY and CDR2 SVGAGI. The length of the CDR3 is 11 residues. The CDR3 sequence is CASTNGRGYTF. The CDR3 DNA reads TGTGCCAGCACTAACGGTCGTGGCTACACCTTC.

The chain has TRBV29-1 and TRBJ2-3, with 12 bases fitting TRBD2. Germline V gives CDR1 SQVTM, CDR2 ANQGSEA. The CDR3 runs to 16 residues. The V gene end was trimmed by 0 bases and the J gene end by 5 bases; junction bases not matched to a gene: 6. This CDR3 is CSVEDRRTSGVDTQYF. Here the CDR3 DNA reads TGCAGCGTTGAAGATCGAAGGACTAGCGGGGTAGATACGCAGTATTTT.

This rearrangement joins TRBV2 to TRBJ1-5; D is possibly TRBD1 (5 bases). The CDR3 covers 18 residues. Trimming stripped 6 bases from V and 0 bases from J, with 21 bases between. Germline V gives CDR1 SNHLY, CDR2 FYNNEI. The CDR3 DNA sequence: TGTGCCAGCAGGGAGGGGAGGACGGTATCTTTTAGCAATCAGCCCCAGCATTTT. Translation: CASREGRTVSFSNQPQHF.

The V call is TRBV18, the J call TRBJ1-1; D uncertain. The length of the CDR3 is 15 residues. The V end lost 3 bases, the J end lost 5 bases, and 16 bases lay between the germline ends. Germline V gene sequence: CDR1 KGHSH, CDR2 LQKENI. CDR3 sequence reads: CASSPIGSPETEAFF. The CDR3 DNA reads TGTGCCAGCTCACCGATCGGGTCCCCAGAGACTGAAGCTTTCTTT. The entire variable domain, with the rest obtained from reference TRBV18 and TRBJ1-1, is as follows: NAGVMQNPRHLVRRRGQEARLRCSPMKGHSHVYWYRQLPEEGLKFMVYLQKENIIDESGMPKERFSAEFPKEGPSILRIQQVVRGDSAAYFCASSPIGSPETEAFFGQGTRLTVV.

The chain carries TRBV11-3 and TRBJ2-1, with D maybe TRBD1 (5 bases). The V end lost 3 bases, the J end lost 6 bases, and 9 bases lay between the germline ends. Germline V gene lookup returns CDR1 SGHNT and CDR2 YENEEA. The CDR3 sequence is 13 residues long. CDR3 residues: CASSFRQINEQFF. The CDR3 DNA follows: TGTGCCAGCAGCTTTAGACAGATCAATGAGCAGTTCTTC.

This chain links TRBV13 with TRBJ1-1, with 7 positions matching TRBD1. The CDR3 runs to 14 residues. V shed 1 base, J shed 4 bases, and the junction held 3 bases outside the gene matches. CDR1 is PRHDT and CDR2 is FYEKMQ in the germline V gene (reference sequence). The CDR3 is CASSLDRGVTEAFF. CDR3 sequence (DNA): TGTGCCAGCAGCTTAGACAGGGGTGTCACTGAAGCTTTCTTT.

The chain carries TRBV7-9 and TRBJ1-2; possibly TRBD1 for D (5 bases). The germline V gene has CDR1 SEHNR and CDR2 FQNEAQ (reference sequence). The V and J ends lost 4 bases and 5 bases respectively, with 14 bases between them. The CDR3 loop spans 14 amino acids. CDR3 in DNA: TGTGCCAGCAGCTCCCGCCCGACAGATTATGGCTACACCTTC. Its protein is CASSSRPTDYGYTF. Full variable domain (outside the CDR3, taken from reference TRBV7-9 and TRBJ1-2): DTGVSQNPRHKITKRGQNVTFRCDPISEHNRLYWYRQTLGQGPEFLTYFQNEAQLEKSRLLSDRFSAERPKGSFSTLEIQRTEQGDSAMYLCASSSRPTDYGYTFGSGTRLTVV.

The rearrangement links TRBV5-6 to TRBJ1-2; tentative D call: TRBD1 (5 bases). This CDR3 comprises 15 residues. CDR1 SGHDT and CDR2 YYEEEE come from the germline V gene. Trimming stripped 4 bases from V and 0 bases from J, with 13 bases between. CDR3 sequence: CASSLEQVSNYGYTF. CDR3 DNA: TGTGCCAGCAGCCTCGAACAGGTTTCTAACTATGGCTACACCTTC.

The CDR3 region has the DNA TGTGCCAGCAGTTTATCGACAGACAATGAGCAGTTCTTC. This codes for CASSLSTDNEQFF. The chain is built from TRBV27 and TRBJ2-1; weak D call: TRBD1 (5 bases). The CDR3 spans 13 residues. Germline V lookup: CDR1 MNHEY, CDR2 SMNVEV (reference sequence). Trimming pared 0 bases from V and 5 bases from J, leaving 5 bases between.

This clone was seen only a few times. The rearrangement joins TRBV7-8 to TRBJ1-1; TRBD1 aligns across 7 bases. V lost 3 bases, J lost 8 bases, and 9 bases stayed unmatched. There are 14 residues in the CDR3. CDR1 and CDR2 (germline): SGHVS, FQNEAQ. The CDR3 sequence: CASSLDGPTGEAFF. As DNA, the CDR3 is TGTGCCAGCAGCTTGGATGGTCCGACAGGGGAAGCTTTCTTT.

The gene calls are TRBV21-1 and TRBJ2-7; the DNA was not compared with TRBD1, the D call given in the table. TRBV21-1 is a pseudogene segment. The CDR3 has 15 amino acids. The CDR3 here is CASSKSGTATYEQYF. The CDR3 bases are TGTGCCAGCAGCAAATCCGGAACAGCTACCTACGAGCAGTACTTC.

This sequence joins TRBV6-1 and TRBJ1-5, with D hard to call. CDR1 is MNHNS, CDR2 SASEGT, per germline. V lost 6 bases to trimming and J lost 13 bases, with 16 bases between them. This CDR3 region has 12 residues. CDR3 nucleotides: TGTGCCAGCAGGGCTGGAGGGCCTTCTCAGCATTTT. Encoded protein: CASRAGGPSQHF.

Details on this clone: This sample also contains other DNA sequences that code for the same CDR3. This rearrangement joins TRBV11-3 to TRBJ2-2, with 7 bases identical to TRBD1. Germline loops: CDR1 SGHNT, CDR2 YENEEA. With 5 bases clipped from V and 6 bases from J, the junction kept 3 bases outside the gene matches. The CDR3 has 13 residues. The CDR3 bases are TGTGCCAGCAGCCTTACAGGGGCCGGGGAGCTGTTTTTT. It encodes CASSLTGAGELFF.

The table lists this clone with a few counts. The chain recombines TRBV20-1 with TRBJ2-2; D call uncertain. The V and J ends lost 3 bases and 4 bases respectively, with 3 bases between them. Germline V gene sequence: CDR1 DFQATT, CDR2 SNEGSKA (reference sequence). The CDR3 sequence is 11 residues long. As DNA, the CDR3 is TGCAGTGCTAGGCGCACCGGGGAGCTGTTTTTT. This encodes CSARRTGELFF.

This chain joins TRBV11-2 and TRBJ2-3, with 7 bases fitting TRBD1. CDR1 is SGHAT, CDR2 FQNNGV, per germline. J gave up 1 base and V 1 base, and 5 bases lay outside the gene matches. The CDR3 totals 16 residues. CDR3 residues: CASSLVITGGTDTQYF. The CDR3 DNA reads TGTGCCAGCAGCTTAGTAATAACAGGGGGCACAGATACGCAGTATTTT.

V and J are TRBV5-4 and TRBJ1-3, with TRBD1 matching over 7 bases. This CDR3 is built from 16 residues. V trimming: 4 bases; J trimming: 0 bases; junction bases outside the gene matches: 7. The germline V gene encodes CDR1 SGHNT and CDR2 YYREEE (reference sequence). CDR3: CASSERQGRSGNTIYF. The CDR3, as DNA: TGTGCCAGCAGCGAAAGACAGGGCCGCTCTGGAAACACCATATATTTT.

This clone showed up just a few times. The CDR3 reads CASSEWGVGYTF. The CDR3 DNA reads TGTGCCAGCAGTGAATGGGGGGTGGGCTACACCTTC. The chain uses TRBV25-1 and TRBJ1-2; tentative D call: TRBD1 (5 bases). CDR1 is MGHDK and CDR2 is SYGVNS in the germline V gene. The CDR3 has 12 amino acids. The ends were cut back, 1 base at V and 8 bases at J, with 8 bases in the middle.

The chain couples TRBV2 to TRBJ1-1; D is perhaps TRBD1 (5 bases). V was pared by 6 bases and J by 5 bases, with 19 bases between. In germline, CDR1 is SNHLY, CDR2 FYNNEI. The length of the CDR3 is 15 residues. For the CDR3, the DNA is TGTGCCAGCAGACGCCCGGGGGTGGGAGGTACTGAAGCTTTCTTT. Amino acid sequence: CASRRPGVGGTEAFF.

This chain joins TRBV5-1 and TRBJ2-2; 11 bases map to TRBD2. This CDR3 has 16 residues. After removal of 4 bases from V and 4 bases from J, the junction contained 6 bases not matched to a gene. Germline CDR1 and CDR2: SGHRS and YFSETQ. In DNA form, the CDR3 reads TGCGCCAGCAGCCTCATAGCGGGAGGGCCCACCGGGGAGCTGTTTTTT. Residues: CASSLIAGGPTGELFF.

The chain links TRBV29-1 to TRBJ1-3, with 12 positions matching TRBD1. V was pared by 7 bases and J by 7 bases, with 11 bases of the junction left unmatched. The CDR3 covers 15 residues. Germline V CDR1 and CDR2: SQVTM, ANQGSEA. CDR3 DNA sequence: TGCAGCGCCTCGTCGGGGACAGGGGGCGGCAACACCATATATTTT. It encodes CSASSGTGGGNTIYF.

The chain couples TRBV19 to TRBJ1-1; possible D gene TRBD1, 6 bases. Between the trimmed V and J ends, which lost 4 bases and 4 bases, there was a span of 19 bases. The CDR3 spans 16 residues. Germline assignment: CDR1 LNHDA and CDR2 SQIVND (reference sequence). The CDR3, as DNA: TGTGCCAGTAGTACCTCCCAAGGGGGGGGGCCCACTGAAGCTTTCTTT. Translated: CASSTSQGGGPTEAFF.